The rows below give T cell receptor beta chains drawn from one sample of a study of T cells in Graves' hyperthyroidism and ophthalmopathy. Each CDR3 protein is one row after TCRdb ran MiXCR on the multiplex PCR reads. Of roughly 740,000 distinct CDR3 sequences in the sample, about 16% were seen once. Sequenced: blood. These receptors originate from a man aged 18-30 years with Graves' hyperthyroidism. Both conserved end residues are part of each CDR3. The D gene is left open where the match is weak. Where a row states a size, it is once, few, many or the class of an expanded clone; other rows omit it.

>many|TRBJ2-7|-|TRBV7-9
TGTGCCAGCAGCATCGCGGCCCCCTACGAGCAGTACTTC
CASSIAAPYEQYF
>few|TRBJ2-3|TRBD1|TRBV20-1
TGCAGTGCTAGGCCTGGGACAGGGGGCGACCATACGCAGTATTTT
CSARPGTGGDHTQYF
>many|TRBJ2-7|-|TRBV6-5
TGTGCCAGCAGTTACTCTGAGGGGGTACCCTACGAGCAGTACTTC
CASSYSEGVPYEQYF
>many|TRBJ2-3|TRBD2|TRBV20-1
TGCAGTGCTAGAGACAGCGGGAGGGCCACAGATACGCAGTATTTT
CSARDSGRATDTQYF
>many|TRBJ2-7|-|TRBV20-1
TGCAGTGCTGACGACTCCCACGAGCAGTACTTC
CSADDSHEQYF
>-|TRBJ2-5|TRBD2|TRBV20-1
TGCAGTGCCATAGGGACTAGCGGGATTCAGGGGGAGACCCAGTACTTC
CSAIGTSGIQGETQYF
>-|TRBJ2-7|TRBD2|TRBV27
TGTGCCAGCAGTTCATTGACTAGCCGCGAGCAGTACTTC
CASSSLTSREQYF
>-|TRBJ2-5|TRBD1|TRBV28
TGTGCCAGCACCCCGACAGGGAACCAAGAGACCCAGTACTTC
CASTPTGNQETQYF
>-|TRBJ2-6|-|TRBV11-2
TGTGCCAGCAGTTACTCCGCGATCCGCCCGGGGCCAGGCGTCCTGACTTTC
CASSYSAIRPGPGVLTF
>-|TRBJ1-1|-|TRBV12-3/TRBV12-4
TGTGCCAGCAGTCGGGGCGGGAGGGACACTGAAGCTTTCTTT
CASSRGGRDTEAFF